Listed below are T cell receptor beta chains from one sample, sequenced in a study of Ad26.COV2.S vaccination and SARS-CoV-2 variants. Assay used: immunoSEQ multiplex PCR; TCRdb lists only in-frame clones, some missing. The table records fewer than 500,000 clones, less than 95% of them present only once. The input for sequencing was peripheral blood, taken in a trial of Ad26.COV2.S vaccine versus placebo. The receptors derive from a person between 18 and 59 years old who received the Ad26.COV2.S COVID-19 vaccine or a placebo. Both conserved end residues are part of each CDR3. The D gene is left open where the match is weak. For some rows the clone size is stated as once, few or many, or as a class when expanded; others skip it.

J	size	V	D	CDR3	DNA
TRBJ2-1	once	TRBV6-5	.	CASRINEYAYNEQFF	TGTGCCAGCAGGATAAACGAGTATGCCTACAATGAGCAGTTCTTC
TRBJ2-7	.	TRBV3-1/TRBV3-2	.	CASSQALGGGPYEQYF	TGTGCCAGCAGCCAAGCCCTGGGGGGGGGCCCCTACGAGCAGTACTTC
TRBJ2-2	.	TRBV18	TRBD2	CASSPGLAGARTGELFF	TGTGCCAGCTCACCAGGACTAGCGGGAGCCCGAACCGGGGAGCTGTTTTTT
TRBJ2-2	.	TRBV19	.	CASRDRFTGELFF	TGTGCCAGCAGAGACAGATTCACCGGGGAGCTGTTTTTT
TRBJ2-5	.	TRBV28	TRBD2	CASSFAGDEETQYF	TGTGCCAGCAGTTTCGCGGGAGACGAAGAGACCCAGTACTTC
TRBJ2-4	.	TRBV6-2/TRBV6-3	TRBD1	CASSYSPQGDTKNIQYF	TGTGCCAGCAGTTACTCCCCTCAGGGGGACACCAAAAACATTCAGTACTTC
TRBJ2-6	.	TRBV28	.	CASSFQGGTSGANVLTF	TGTGCCAGCAGTTTTCAAGGGGGTACATCTGGGGCCAACGTCCTGACTTTC
TRBJ1-2	.	TRBV18	.	CASSPYSEGRKYGYTF	TGTGCCAGCTCACCGTATAGCGAAGGGAGGAAATATGGCTACACCTTC
TRBJ1-5	.	TRBV24-1	TRBD1	CATSDPGTGGQPQHF	TGTGCCACCAGTGATCCCGGGACAGGGGGTCAGCCCCAGCATTTT
TRBJ2-1	.	TRBV6-5	.	CASSTGVYNEQFF	TGTGCCAGCAGTACCGGGGTTTACAATGAGCAGTTCTTC
TRBJ1-6	few	TRBV27	.	CASSFVGWAGDNSPLHF	TGTGCCAGCAGTTTCGTCGGTTGGGCGGGAGATAATTCACCCCTCCACTTT
TRBJ1-2	few	TRBV7-3	.	CASSFTGQGGGYTF	TGTGCCAGCAGCTTTACGGGACAAGGCGGCGGCTACACCTTC
TRBJ1-1	.	TRBV7-9	TRBD1	CASSTTVGQGDTEAFF	TGTGCCAGCAGCACCACGGTCGGACAGGGGGACACTGAAGCTTTCTTT
TRBJ2-7	.	TRBV18	.	CASSPERDYEQYF	TGTGCCAGCTCACCAGAGAGGGACTACGAGCAGTACTTC
TRBJ2-7	.	TRBV28	TRBD2	CASSRGLANSYEQYF	TGTGCCAGCAGCCGGGGACTAGCAAACTCCTACGAGCAGTACTTC
TRBJ2-5	.	TRBV6-5	.	CASSRGLQETQYF	TGTGCCAGCAGCCGCGGACTCCAAGAGACCCAGTACTTC
TRBJ2-7	.	TRBV10-3	TRBD1	CAIKGQGLYEQYF	TGTGCCATTAAGGGACAGGGCTTGTACGAGCAGTACTTC
TRBJ2-5	.	TRBV19	.	CASSMGSETQYF	TGTGCCAGTAGTATGGGGTCCGAGACCCAGTACTTC
TRBJ1-2	.	TRBV5-1	.	CASSLARGSDYGYTF	TGCGCCAGCAGCTTGGCACGGGGTTCGGACTATGGCTACACCTTC
TRBJ2-5	.	TRBV24-1	.	CATSDFGVGGEKETQYF	TGTGCCACCAGTGATTTCGGAGTTGGGGGAGAGAAGGAGACCCAGTACTTC
TRBJ1-1	.	TRBV28	TRBD1	CASSRGGMSTEAFF	TGTGCCAGCAGCAGGGGGGGAATGAGCACTGAAGCTTTCTTT
TRBJ2-4	.	TRBV6-1	.	CASSERVSGRLHWENIQYF	TGTGCCAGCAGTGAAAGGGTCAGTGGCAGGCTCCACTGGGAAAACATTCAGTACTTC
TRBJ2-2	.	TRBV19	TRBD2	CASSSGTSGSLFTGELFF	TGTGCCAGTAGTTCCGGGACTAGCGGGAGTTTGTTCACCGGGGAGCTGTTTTTT
TRBJ1-2	.	TRBV6-6	.	CASSYPGRGGYGYTF	TGTGCCAGCAGTTACCCCGGGCGAGGGGGGTATGGCTACACCTTC
TRBJ2-7	.	TRBV7-2	.	CAIQPRERESSYEQYF	TGTGCCATACAACCCAGGGAACGGGAAAGCTCCTACGAGCAGTACTTC
TRBJ2-5	.	TRBV2	TRBD1	CASSRDRDETQYF	TGTGCCAGCAGTCGTGACAGGGATGAGACCCAGTACTTC
TRBJ2-1	.	TRBV2	TRBD2	CASSGTRDEQFF	TGTGCCAGCTCCGGGACTAGGGATGAGCAGTTCTTC
TRBJ2-7	.	TRBV20-1	TRBD1	CSASGTGGHPSYEQYF	TGCAGTGCTAGTGGGACAGGGGGCCACCCGTCCTACGAGCAGTACTTC
TRBJ2-1	.	TRBV11-2	TRBD2	CASSAIAGGYNEQFF	TGTGCCAGCAGCGCCATAGCGGGAGGCTACAATGAGCAGTTCTTC
TRBJ1-3	.	TRBV3-1/TRBV3-2	.	CASSQRGARNTIYF	TGTGCCAGCAGCCAAAGAGGGGCACGGAACACCATATATTTT
TRBJ1-4	.	TRBV19	TRBD1	CASSITGGKEKLFF	TGTGCCAGTAGTATTACAGGGGGAAAGGAAAAACTGTTTTTT
TRBJ2-1	.	TRBV24-1	.	CATSDLRGERYNEQFF	TGTGCCACCAGTGACTTGCGAGGGGAGAGGTACAATGAGCAGTTCTTC
TRBJ1-4	.	TRBV5-1	.	CASSLLGGESRNEKLFF	TGCGCCAGCAGCTTGTTGGGTGGGGAGTCGCGGAATGAAAAACTGTTTTTT
TRBJ1-2	.	TRBV7-8	.	CASSPLTGRDYGYTF	TGTGCCAGCAGCCCCCTAACAGGGAGGGACTATGGCTACACCTTC
TRBJ2-2	.	TRBV5-1	.	CASSFGSVDTGELFF	TGCGCCAGCAGCTTTGGGAGTGTCGACACCGGGGAGCTGTTTTTT
TRBJ2-2	.	TRBV5-5	.	CASSFMDTGELFF	TGTGCCAGCAGCTTTATGGACACCGGGGAGCTGTTTTTT
TRBJ1-5	few	TRBV7-9	.	CASSLVRVQASNQPQHF	TGTGCCAGCAGCTTAGTTAGGGTACAGGCTAGCAATCAGCCCCAGCATTTT
TRBJ2-2	.	TRBV15	TRBD2	CATSRDPGGRTGELFF	TGTGCCACCAGCAGAGACCCGGGAGGGCGAACCGGGGAGCTGTTTTTT
TRBJ2-7	.	TRBV27	TRBD2	CASSFGTSRNYEQYF	TGTGCCAGCAGTTTCGGGACTAGCAGAAACTACGAGCAGTACTTC
TRBJ2-7	few	TRBV2	.	CASSFTYEQYF	TGTGCCAGTTCATTCACCTACGAGCAGTACTTC
TRBJ2-2	.	TRBV9	.	CASSVDRDGKRGTGELFF	TGTGCCAGCAGCGTCGACCGGGACGGAAAGAGGGGCACCGGGGAGCTGTTTTTT
TRBJ1-6	.	TRBV7-8	TRBD1	CASSPGTGDSPLHF	TGTGCCAGCAGCCCCGGGACAGGGGATTCACCCCTCCACTTT
TRBJ1-1	.	TRBV6-1	.	CASSDLGRTEAFF	TGTGCCAGCAGTGATTTAGGGAGAACTGAAGCTTTCTTT